The rows below give T cell receptor beta chains drawn from one sample of a study of T cells in Graves' hyperthyroidism and ophthalmopathy. TCRdb reprocessed the multiplex PCR reads via MiXCR and lists one record per CDR3 protein. The table has hundreds of thousands of distinct CDR3 sequences, approximately 15% seen once. The sequenced sample was blood. The receptor set was obtained from a woman aged 25 to 39 with Graves' hyperthyroidism. The CDR3 runs from the conserved cysteine through the conserved F or W. The order of the fields is CDR3 protein, clone size, J gene, V gene, CDR3 length. For some rows the clone size is stated as once, few or many, or as a class when expanded; others skip it.

CDR3aa: CASSLSAGYNEQFF
abundance: few
j_gene: TRBJ2-1
v_gene: TRBV7-2
len: 14

CDR3aa: CASSSLEKDTGELFF
abundance: -
j_gene: TRBJ2-2
v_gene: TRBV28
len: 15

CDR3aa: CASSPNPRGDTQYF
abundance: many
j_gene: TRBJ2-3
v_gene: TRBV27
len: 14

CDR3aa: CASSPSGRLDSPLHF
abundance: few
j_gene: TRBJ1-6
v_gene: TRBV12-3/TRBV12-4
len: 15

CDR3aa: CASSYYQPQHF
abundance: many
j_gene: TRBJ1-5
v_gene: TRBV11-2
len: 11

CDR3aa: CASKLGKGNEQFF
abundance: few
j_gene: TRBJ2-1
v_gene: TRBV27
len: 13

CDR3aa: CSANSPSGGSSYEQYF
abundance: few
j_gene: TRBJ2-7
v_gene: TRBV29-1
len: 16

CDR3aa: CATSGDSKNIQYF
abundance: -
j_gene: TRBJ2-4
v_gene: TRBV15
len: 13

CDR3aa: CATRDRSDEQFF
abundance: many
j_gene: TRBJ2-1
v_gene: TRBV24-1
len: 12

CDR3aa: CSARLRLAGGPGEQFF
abundance: -
j_gene: TRBJ2-1
v_gene: TRBV20-1
len: 16

CDR3aa: CASSPRKNIQYF
abundance: many
j_gene: TRBJ2-4
v_gene: TRBV11-2
len: 12

CDR3aa: CASQPSEGGIETQYF
abundance: many
j_gene: TRBJ2-5
v_gene: TRBV7-2
len: 15

CDR3aa: CASSAARGTNTGELFF
abundance: -
j_gene: TRBJ2-2
v_gene: TRBV25-1
len: 16

CDR3aa: CASSLNRGGYEQYF
abundance: many
j_gene: TRBJ2-7
v_gene: TRBV7-2
len: 14